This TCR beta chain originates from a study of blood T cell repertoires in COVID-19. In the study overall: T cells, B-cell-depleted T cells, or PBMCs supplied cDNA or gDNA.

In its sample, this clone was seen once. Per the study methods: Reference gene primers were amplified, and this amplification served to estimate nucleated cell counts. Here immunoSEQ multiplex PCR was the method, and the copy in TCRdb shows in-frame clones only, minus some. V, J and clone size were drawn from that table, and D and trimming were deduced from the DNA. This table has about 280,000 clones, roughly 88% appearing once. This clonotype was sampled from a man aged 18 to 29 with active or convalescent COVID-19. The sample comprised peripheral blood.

The CDR3 nucleotides are TGTGCCAGCAGCCCTGAGCTAGCGGGGTCCGGGGAGCTGTTTTTT. Its protein product is CASSPELAGSGELFF. V and J are TRBV5-4 and TRBJ2-2; 9 bases are shared with TRBD2. V lost 4 bases to trimming and J lost 6 bases; unmatched junction nucleotides: 7. The germline CDR1 and CDR2 sequences are SGHNT and YYREEE (reference sequence). The CDR3 has 15 amino acids. The full variable domain, completed using reference TRBV5-4 and TRBJ2-2, is ETGVTQSPTHLIKTRGQQVTLRCSSQSGHNTVSWYQQALGQGPQFIFQYYREEENGRGNFPPRFSGLQFPNYSSELNVNALELDDSALYLCASSPELAGSGELFFGEGSRLTVL.